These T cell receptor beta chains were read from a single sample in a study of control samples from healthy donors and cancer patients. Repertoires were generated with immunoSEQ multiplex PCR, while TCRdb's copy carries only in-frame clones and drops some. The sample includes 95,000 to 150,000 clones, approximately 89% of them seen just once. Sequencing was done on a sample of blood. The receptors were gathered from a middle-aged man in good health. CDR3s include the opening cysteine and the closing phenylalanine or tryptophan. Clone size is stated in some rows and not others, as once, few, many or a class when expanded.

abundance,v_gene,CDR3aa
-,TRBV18,CASSRAGGDNTEAFF
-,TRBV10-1,CASSESDRGRNGYTF
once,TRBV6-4,CATSPMWGSNQPQHF
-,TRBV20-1,CSAKGDGYTF
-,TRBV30,CAWSISGNTEAFF
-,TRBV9,CASSVEGVGELFF
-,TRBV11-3,CASSLQSGNTIYF
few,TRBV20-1,CSAQNSNEQFF
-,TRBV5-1,CASSKGLGQVGTNTEAFF
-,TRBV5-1,CASSSVVSYGYTF
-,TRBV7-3,CASSSGPSGTEAFF
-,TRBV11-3,CASTLEGQDYGYTF
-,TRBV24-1,CATSWGEGKTQYF
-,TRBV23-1,CASSQSDTGSNYGYTF
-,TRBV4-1,CASSLRDRDSSEAFF
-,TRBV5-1,CASRPTNRPGGNNSPLHF
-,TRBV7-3,CASSLNRDAYNEQFF
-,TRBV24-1,CATAPDGNYGYTF
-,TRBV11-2,CASSLDSGLGQGGNQPQHF
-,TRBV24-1,CATSRTVSSYNEQFF
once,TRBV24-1,CATSAGNYGYTF
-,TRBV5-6,CASSLVLSGTGGKSYGYTF
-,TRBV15,CATSNTGNTEAFF
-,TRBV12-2,CASRRPKNRRAYEQYF
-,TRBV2,CASRRTGGTMVTDTQYF
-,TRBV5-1,CASSLGVTDQQFF
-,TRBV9,CASSGGQGEQNTEAFF
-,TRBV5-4,CASSLWGNRLHGYTF
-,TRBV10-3,CAISEGTKTHEQYF
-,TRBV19,CASSMTGTLNSNQPQHF
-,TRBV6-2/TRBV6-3,CASSGQTVLYGYTF
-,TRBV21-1,CASSRRLGQGNQPQHF
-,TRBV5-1,CASSLAGSSYEQYF
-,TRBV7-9,CASSVAPGEQFF
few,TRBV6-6,CASSYLSGTGYEQYF
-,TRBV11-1,CASSLAGGETQYF
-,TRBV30,CAWDRHGQPQHF
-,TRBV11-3,CASSGLKNTEAFF
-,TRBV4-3,CASSQVAGNTIYF
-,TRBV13,CASSMTGDGYTF
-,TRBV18,CASSGLAGIDEQYF
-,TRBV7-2,CASSLKTMNTEAFF
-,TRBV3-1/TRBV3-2,CASSQVGELFF
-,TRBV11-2,CASSLGGWNTEAFF
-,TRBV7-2,CASSLRETTRGTEAFF
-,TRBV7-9,CASSLGPVGGPSTDTQYF
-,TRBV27,CASTRIGGSYNEQFF
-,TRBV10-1,CASSGTQKLFF
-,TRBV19,CASSYRPNTEAFF
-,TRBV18,CASSPSDTRTLHF
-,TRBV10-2,CASSEPGGSGEQYF
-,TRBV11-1,CASSLTTANSPLHF
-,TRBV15,CATSRLGYSQPQHF
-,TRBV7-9,CASSLVLRDDASLF
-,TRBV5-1,CASSPTGDSTDTQYF
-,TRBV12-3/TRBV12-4,CASSPDYGYTF
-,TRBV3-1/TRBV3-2,CASSRGTGDSGNQPQHF